These 3 T cell receptor beta chains share one sample of origin, sequenced in a study of T cell repertoires in cytomegalovirus infection. Using its own MiXCR run on the reads, TCRdb lists one record per CDR3 protein. The sample has about 260,000 distinct CDR3 sequences, roughly 10% seen once; the top ten hold roughly 16%. The sequenced material came from PBMCs. The receptors here all came from a human donor in good health (CMV status not recorded). Some clones in this sample may be carry-over from other donors' samples.

The rearrangement links TRBV7-3 to TRBJ2-2, with D perhaps TRBD1 (6 bases). The V end was cut by 5 bases, the J end by 6 bases, with 16 bases between. This CDR3 is 15 amino acids long. From germline, CDR1 is SGHTA and CDR2 FQGTGA. CDR3 residues: CASSQALPGAGELFF. CDR3 DNA sequence: TGTGCCAGCAGCCAGGCCCTCCCAGGGGCCGGGGAGCTGTTTTTT. Together with reference TRBV7-3 and TRBJ2-2, the CDR3 gives the full variable domain: GAGVSQTPSNKVTEKGKYVELRCDPISGHTALYWYRQSLGQGPEFLIYFQGTGAADDSGLPNDRFFAVRPEGSVSTLKIQRTERGDSAVYLCASSQALPGAGELFFGEGSRLTVL.

A few counts support this clonotype. The chain uses TRBV7-9 and TRBJ2-7, with 8 bases aligning to TRBD1. The CDR3 is 15 residues long. CDR1 and CDR2 (germline): SEHNR, FQNEAQ (reference sequence). J gave up 3 bases and V 4 bases, and 8 bases lay outside the gene matches. This CDR3 is CASSYRQGPSYEQYF. CDR3 nucleotides: TGTGCCAGCAGCTACCGACAGGGGCCAAGCTACGAGCAGTACTTC.

This clonotype was observed many times. The chain has TRBV7-2 and TRBJ2-6; D might be TRBD2 (6 bases). The germline V gene encodes CDR1 SGHTA and CDR2 FQGNSA. This CDR3 has 18 residues. V dropped 1 base and J dropped 4 bases, with 17 bases sitting between them. CDR3 sequence (DNA): TGTGCCAGCAGCTTAGGCGGGGCCCTTTTTGGCGGGGCCAACGTCCTGACTTTC. Translated, it gives CASSLGGALFGGANVLTF.